These 21 T cell receptor beta chains were all obtained from the same sample, sequenced in a study of T cell repertoires in cytomegalovirus infection. TCRdb reanalysed the reads using MiXCR and keeps one entry per CDR3 protein. The table lists some 350,000 distinct CDR3 sequences, 18% of them singletons, with 7.5% to 9.5% in the top ten. Sequencing was performed on PBMCs. The receptors were gathered from a human donor in good health (CMV status not recorded). Some clones in this sample may be carry-over from other donors' samples.

The chain couples TRBV6-5 to TRBJ1-4; 7 bases align to TRBD1. This CDR3 has 19 residues. Germline loops: CDR1 MNHEY, CDR2 SVGAGI. The trim removed 2 bases at V and 8 bases at J, leaving 20 bases unmatched. CDR3 in DNA: TGTGCCAGCAGTTACGTTGGCCCCCAGTCGGGTATGGACAGGGAAAAACTGTTTTTT. Amino acid sequence: CASSYVGPQSGMDREKLFF.

Ten or more counts support this clonotype. V usage is TRBV12-3 or TRBV12-4 and J usage is TRBJ1-2; no firm D call. The CDR3 runs to 12 residues. Trimming removed 3 bases from V and 7 bases from J, with 9 bases in between. CDR3 region: CASSFRPGGYTF. CDR3 DNA sequence: TGTGCCAGCAGTTTTAGGCCCGGTGGCTACACCTTC.

This chain uses TRBV4-2 with TRBJ2-3, with TRBD1 matching over 11 bases. The germline V gene encodes CDR1 LGHNA and CDR2 YNFKEQ. Trimming removed 2 bases from V and 5 bases from J; junction bases left unmatched: 3. The CDR3 is made up of 15 amino acids. Written as DNA, the CDR3 is TGTGCCAGCAGCCAACGGACAGGGGGCTTAGATACGCAGTATTTT. It codes for CASSQRTGGLDTQYF.

This clonotype was counted at least ten times. The V gene is TRBV12-3 or TRBV12-4, the J gene TRBJ1-2; the D is unclear. The CDR3 is made up of 12 amino acids. V lost 8 bases, J lost 2 bases, and 9 bases lay in between. The CDR3 here is CASRSPNYGYTF. The DNA for the CDR3 is TGTGCCAGCCGCTCCCCGAACTATGGCTACACCTTC.

The rearrangement uses TRBV11-2 and TRBJ2-7, with a weak D call TRBD1 (5 bases). Germline V CDR1 and CDR2: SGHAT, FQNNGV. CDR3 length: 16 amino acids. V was shortened by 0 bases and J by 3 bases, with 15 bases between the two germline ends. CDR3 in amino acids: CASSLDIGQGSYEQYF. DNA of the CDR3: TGTGCCAGCAGCTTAGATATAGGGCAGGGAAGCTACGAGCAGTACTTC. The full variable domain, with the rest looked up from reference TRBV11-2 and TRBJ2-7, is EAGVAQSPRYKIIEKRQSVAFWCNPISGHATLYWYQQILGQGPKLLIQFQNNGVVDDSQLPKDRFSAERLKGVDSTLKIQPAKLEDSAVYLCASSLDIGQGSYEQYFGPGTRLTVT.

This clonotype has a count of ten or more. The genes are TRBV7-8 and TRBJ2-1; D unresolved. There are 17 residues in the CDR3. The V end was cut by 0 bases, the J end by 7 bases, with 19 bases between. CDR1 is SGHVS, CDR2 FQNEAQ, per germline. The CDR3 sequence is CASSLAGVAALENEQFF. DNA for the CDR3: TGTGCCAGCAGCTTAGCGGGCGTTGCGGCCCTTGAAAATGAGCAGTTCTTC.

The V call is TRBV2, the J call TRBJ2-7; TRBD2 is a possible D gene (5 bases). CDR3 size: 14 residues. V was pared by 2 bases and J by 2 bases, with 10 bases between. Per the germline V gene, CDR1 is SNHLY and CDR2 is FYNNEI. CDR3 residues: CASSELGSTYEQYF. DNA for the CDR3: TGTGCCAGCAGTGAACTAGGGAGCACCTACGAGCAGTACTTC.

This clonotype was picked up a small number of times. The rearrangement uses TRBV19 and TRBJ1-6, with 7 bases aligning to TRBD1. Germline loops: CDR1 LNHDA, CDR2 SQIVND (reference sequence). J lost 9 bases, V lost 4 bases, and 9 bases had no gene match. The CDR3 contains 15 residues. The CDR3 DNA follows: TGTGCCAGTAGTAAGCCGACAGGGTCGCGTTCACCCCTCCACTTT. Its protein product is CASSKPTGSRSPLHF. Full variable domain (outside the CDR3, taken from reference TRBV19 and TRBJ1-6): DGGITQSPKYLFRKEGQNVTLSCEQNLNHDAMYWYRQDPGQGLRLIYYSQIVNDFQKGDIAEGYSVSREKKESFPLTVTSAQKNPTAFYLCASSKPTGSRSPLHFGNGTRLTVT.

The rearrangement joins TRBV4-3 to TRBJ2-1; D is unclear. The length of the CDR3 is 14 residues. The germline V and J ends were trimmed by 2 bases and 7 bases, with 12 bases remaining between them. Germline V CDR1 and CDR2: LGHNA, YSLEER. The CDR3 protein is CASSQRFTQNEQFF. Here the CDR3 DNA reads TGCGCCAGCAGCCAAAGATTTACACAGAATGAGCAGTTCTTC.

This clonotype was counted between two and nine times. The rearrangement uses TRBV2 and TRBJ1-3, with D possibly matching TRBD1 (6 bases). From germline, CDR1 is SNHLY and CDR2 FYNNEI. The V end lost 8 bases, the J end lost 0 bases, and 14 bases lay between the germline ends. CDR3 length: 15 amino acids. The CDR3 region has the DNA TGTGCCAGCGGTGGGGGCCGGAGCTCTGGAAACACCATATATTTT. Protein sequence: CASGGGRSSGNTIYF.

This clonotype was counted only a few times. J is TRBJ1-1 and V is TRBV20-1, with D possibly TRBD1 on 5 matching bases. Trimming removed 5 bases at V and 0 bases at J, with 13 bases between. There are 14 residues in the CDR3. Germline V gene data show CDR1 as DFQATT and CDR2 as SNEGSKA (reference sequence). The CDR3 sequence is CSAGRGAMNTEAFF. The CDR3, as DNA: TGCAGTGCTGGGCGTGGGGCTATGAACACTGAAGCTTTCTTT.

This clonotype was seen a few times. The V gene is TRBV12-3 or TRBV12-4, the J gene TRBJ1-2; D possibly corresponds to TRBD1 (6 bases). The V and J ends lost 6 bases and 5 bases respectively, with 10 bases between them. The length of the CDR3 is 12 residues. CDR3 in amino acids: CASRDRSYGYTF. CDR3 sequence (DNA): TGTGCCAGCAGGGACAGATCATATGGCTACACCTTC.

J is TRBJ1-2 and V is TRBV4-1, with D perhaps TRBD1 (6 bases). Germline V gene lookup returns CDR1 MGHRA and CDR2 YSYEKL. This CDR3 contains 15 residues. V was cut by 4 bases and J by 4 bases, with 16 bases left in between. The CDR3 is CASSRARGVLYGYTF. The CDR3 bases are TGCGCCAGCAGCCGCGCCAGGGGAGTACTCTATGGCTACACCTTC.

About this clonotype itself: A much larger clone differs from this one at a single base, so this may be a read error. V gene TRBV7-6 combines with J gene TRBJ1-3; D is unresolved. CDR3 size: 15 residues. Germline V gene data show CDR1 as SGHVS and CDR2 as FNYEAQ. The CDR3 nucleotides read TGTGTCAGCAGCCCGGCGGTAGGGAGAGGAAACACCATATATTTT. Protein product: CVSSPAVGRGNTIYF.

The V gene is TRBV5-1, the J gene TRBJ2-5; TRBD1 matches at 7 bases. Germline V gene sequence: CDR1 SGHRS, CDR2 YFSETQ. The CDR3 has 13 residues. V was pared by 4 bases and J by 5 bases, with 5 bases of the junction left unmatched. CDR3 nucleotide sequence: TGCGCCAGCAGCCTGACAGGGTTCGAGACCCAGTACTTC. It codes for CASSLTGFETQYF.

This chain joins TRBV6-8 and TRBJ1-1; tentative D call: TRBD1 (5 bases). This CDR3 region has 15 residues. Trimming left V 0 bases short and J 6 bases short, with 14 bases between. Germline V gene lookup returns CDR1 MNHGY and CDR2 SAAAGT. CDR3 bases: TGTGCCAGCAGTTACTCGTTTATCGGACATCCTGAAGCTTTCTTT. Protein product: CASSYSFIGHPEAFF.

The genes are TRBV13 and TRBJ1-4; the D gene is possibly TRBD1 (5 bases). Germline V gene lookup returns CDR1 PRHDT and CDR2 FYEKMQ (reference sequence). The CDR3 length is 13 residues. Trimming cost V 2 bases and J 6 bases, with 7 bases left between them. The CDR3 bases are TGTGCCAGCAGCTTAAGGGGTTATGAAAAACTGTTTTTT. This codes for CASSLRGYEKLFF.

V gene TRBV29-1 combines with J gene TRBJ2-7; 11 bases are shared with TRBD1. V gave up 5 bases and J gave up 3 bases; unmatched junction bases: 3. Germline V gene sequence: CDR1 SQVTM, CDR2 ANQGSEA. CDR3 length: 13 amino acids. The CDR3 nucleotides read TGCAGCGTTCAGGGACAGGGGGGCTACGAGCAGTACTTC. Translation gives CSVQGQGGYEQYF.

This clonotype was counted at least ten times. The gene calls are TRBV6-1 and TRBJ2-3; D is tentatively TRBD1 or TRBD2 (7 bases each). The CDR3 extends over 16 amino acids. CDR1 MNHNS and CDR2 SASEGT come from the germline V gene. V was trimmed by 6 bases and J by 5 bases, leaving 21 bases between them. The CDR3 reads CASSTSRTRGGDTQYF. Written as DNA, the CDR3 is TGTGCCAGCAGCACCTCTAGAACCAGGGGGGGAGATACGCAGTATTTT.

This clonotype was seen many times. The chain couples TRBV7-2 to TRBJ2-2; no reliable D call. With 0 bases removed from V and 0 bases from J, the gap between germline ends came to 8 bases. The CDR3 runs to 16 residues. Germline lookup yields CDR1 SGHTA and CDR2 FQGNSA. The CDR3: CASSLAHLANTGELFF. The CDR3 coding sequence is TGTGCCAGCAGCTTAGCCCACCTCGCGAACACCGGGGAGCTGTTTTTT.

The rearrangement joins TRBV6-1 to TRBJ1-1, with D possibly being TRBD1 (5 bases). The V gene's germline CDR1 is MNHNS and CDR2 SASEGT. Trimming took 7 bases from V and 5 from J, leaving 17 bases between them. The CDR3 totals 14 residues. CDR3 coding DNA: TGTGCCAGCACTCTGGTGGGGGGGGAGACTGAAGCTTTCTTT. This translates into CASTLVGGETEAFF.